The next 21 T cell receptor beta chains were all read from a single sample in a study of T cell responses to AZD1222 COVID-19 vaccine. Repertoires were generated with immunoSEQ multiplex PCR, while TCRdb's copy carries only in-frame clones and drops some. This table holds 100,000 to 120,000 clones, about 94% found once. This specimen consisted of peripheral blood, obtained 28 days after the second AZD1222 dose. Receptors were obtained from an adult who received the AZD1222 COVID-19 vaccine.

CDR3 nucleotide sequence: TGTGCCAGCAGTGTATCCCAGGGGATTTATAATTCACCCCTCCACTTT. Translation gives CASSVSQGIYNSPLHF. The chain is built from TRBV2 and TRBJ1-6; possible D gene TRBD1, 6 bases. This CDR3 comprises 16 residues. Germline V lookup: CDR1 SNHLY, CDR2 FYNNEI. V was trimmed by 4 bases and J by 4 bases, leaving 14 bases between them.

The CDR3 region is CASSPRPPDSHYLTGELFF. CDR3 DNA sequence: TGTGCCAGCTCACCCCGGCCTCCTGACAGTCACTACCTCACCGGGGAGCTGTTTTTT. The chain combines TRBV18 with TRBJ2-2; D perhaps matches TRBD1 (5 bases). Looked up from germline, CDR1 is KGHSH and CDR2 is LQKENI. CDR3 size: 19 residues. Between the trimmed V and J ends, which lost 3 bases and 4 bases, there was a span of 24 bases.

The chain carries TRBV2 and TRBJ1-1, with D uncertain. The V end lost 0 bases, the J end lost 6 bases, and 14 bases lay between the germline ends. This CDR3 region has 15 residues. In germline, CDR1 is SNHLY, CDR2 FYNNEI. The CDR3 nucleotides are TGTGCCAGCAGTGAAGCGCTTCTCGGATTCTCTGAAGCTTTCTTT. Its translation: CASSEALLGFSEAFF. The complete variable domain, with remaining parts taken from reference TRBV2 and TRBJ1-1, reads EPEVTQTPSHQVTQMGQEVILRCVPISNHLYFYWYRQILGQKVEFLVSFYNNEISEKSEIFDDQFSVERPDGSNFTLKIRSTKLEDSAMYFCASSEALLGFSEAFFGQGTRLTVV.

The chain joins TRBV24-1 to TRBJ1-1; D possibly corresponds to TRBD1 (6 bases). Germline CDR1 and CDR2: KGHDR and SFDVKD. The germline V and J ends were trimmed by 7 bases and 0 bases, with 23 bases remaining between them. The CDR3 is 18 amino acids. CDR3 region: CATSHAGTPPYMNTEAFF. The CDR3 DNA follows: TGTGCCACCAGCCACGCCGGGACACCACCGTACATGAACACTGAAGCTTTCTTT.

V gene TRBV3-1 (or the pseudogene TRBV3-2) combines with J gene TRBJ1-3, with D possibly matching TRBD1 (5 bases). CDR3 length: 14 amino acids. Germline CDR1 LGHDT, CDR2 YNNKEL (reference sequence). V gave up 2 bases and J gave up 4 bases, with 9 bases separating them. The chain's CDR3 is CASSQQGWGNTIYF. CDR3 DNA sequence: TGTGCCAGCAGCCAACAGGGTTGGGGAAACACCATATATTTT.

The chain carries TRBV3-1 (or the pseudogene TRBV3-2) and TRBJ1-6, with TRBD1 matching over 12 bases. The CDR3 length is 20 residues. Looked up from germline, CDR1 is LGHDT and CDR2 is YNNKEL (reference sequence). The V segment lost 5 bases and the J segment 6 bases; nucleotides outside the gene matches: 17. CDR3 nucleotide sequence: TGTGCCAGCAGCAGGACACCGGGACAGGGGGCGAATCTGGGTAATTCACCCCTCCACTTT. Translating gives CASSRTPGQGANLGNSPLHF.

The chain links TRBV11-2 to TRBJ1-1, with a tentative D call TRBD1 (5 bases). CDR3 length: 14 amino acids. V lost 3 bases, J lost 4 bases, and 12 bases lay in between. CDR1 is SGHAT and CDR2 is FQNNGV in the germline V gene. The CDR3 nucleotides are TGTGCCAGCAGCTTCGACCGGGGGTCCACTGAAGCTTTCTTT. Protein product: CASSFDRGSTEAFF.

CDR3 coding DNA: TGTGCCAGCAGCTTGGGACAGGGAGGTTCAAATTCACCCCTCCACTTT. It yields the protein CASSLGQGGSNSPLHF. The chain uses TRBV7-9 and TRBJ1-6, with TRBD1 identical over 9 bases. The CDR3 sequence is 16 residues long. From germline, CDR1 is SEHNR and CDR2 FQNEAQ (reference sequence). The trim removed 3 bases at V and 7 bases at J, leaving 7 bases unmatched.

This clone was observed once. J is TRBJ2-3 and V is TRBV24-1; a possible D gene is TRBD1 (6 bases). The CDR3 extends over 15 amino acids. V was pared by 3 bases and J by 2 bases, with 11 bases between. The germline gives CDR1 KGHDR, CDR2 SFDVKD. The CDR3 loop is CATSDRGHHTDTQYF. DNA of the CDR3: TGTGCCACCAGTGATCGGGGACACCACACAGATACGCAGTATTTT.

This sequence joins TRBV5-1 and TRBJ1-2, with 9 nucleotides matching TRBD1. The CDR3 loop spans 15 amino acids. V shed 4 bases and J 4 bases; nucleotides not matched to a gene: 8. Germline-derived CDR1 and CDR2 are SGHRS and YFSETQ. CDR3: CASSSIQDRGYGYTF. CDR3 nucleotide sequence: TGCGCCAGCAGCAGTATACAGGACAGGGGCTATGGCTACACCTTC.

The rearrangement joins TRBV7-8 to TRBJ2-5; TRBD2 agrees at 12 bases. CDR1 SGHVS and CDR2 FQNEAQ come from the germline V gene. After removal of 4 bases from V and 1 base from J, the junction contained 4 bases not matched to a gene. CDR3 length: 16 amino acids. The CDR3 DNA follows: TGTGCCAGCAGCTCCCAGACTAGCGGGGGCCAAGAGACCCAGTACTTC. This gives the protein CASSSQTSGGQETQYF.

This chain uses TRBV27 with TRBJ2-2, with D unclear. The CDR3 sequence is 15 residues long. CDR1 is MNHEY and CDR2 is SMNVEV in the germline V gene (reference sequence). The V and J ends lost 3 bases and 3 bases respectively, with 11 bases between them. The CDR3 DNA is TGTGCCAGCAGTTTCATCTTCCTCGACACCGGGGAGCTGTTTTTT. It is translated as CASSFIFLDTGELFF.

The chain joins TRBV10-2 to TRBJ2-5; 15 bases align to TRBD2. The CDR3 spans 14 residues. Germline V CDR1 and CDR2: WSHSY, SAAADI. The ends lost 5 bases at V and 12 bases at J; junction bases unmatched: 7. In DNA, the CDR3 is TGCGCCAGCAGTTCCGGGACTAGCGGGGGGACAAAGTACTTC. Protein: CASSSGTSGGTKYF.

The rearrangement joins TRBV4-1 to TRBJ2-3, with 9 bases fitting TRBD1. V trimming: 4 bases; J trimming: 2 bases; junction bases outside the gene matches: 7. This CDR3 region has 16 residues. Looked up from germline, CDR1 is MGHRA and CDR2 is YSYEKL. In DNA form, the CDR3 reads TGCGCCAGCAGCCCCTCACAGGGGGCGGTCACAGATACGCAGTATTTT. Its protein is CASSPSQGAVTDTQYF.

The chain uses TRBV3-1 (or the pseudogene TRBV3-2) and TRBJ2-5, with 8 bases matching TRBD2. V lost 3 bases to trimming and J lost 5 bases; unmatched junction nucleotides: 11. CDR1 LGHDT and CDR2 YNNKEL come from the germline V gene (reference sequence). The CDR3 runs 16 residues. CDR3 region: CASSHFERGPRETQYF. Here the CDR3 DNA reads TGTGCCAGCAGCCACTTCGAGCGGGGGCCCCGGGAGACCCAGTACTTC.

In DNA form, the CDR3 reads TGTGCCAGCTCTATATGGGGCCAATCTGGAAACACCATATATTTT. This codes for CASSIWGQSGNTIYF. The rearrangement joins TRBV28 to TRBJ1-3, with D possibly TRBD1 on 5 matching bases. The CDR3 runs 15 residues. Per germline, CDR1 MDHEN and CDR2 SYDVKM. V lost 8 bases and J 1 base, leaving 15 bases between the germline ends.

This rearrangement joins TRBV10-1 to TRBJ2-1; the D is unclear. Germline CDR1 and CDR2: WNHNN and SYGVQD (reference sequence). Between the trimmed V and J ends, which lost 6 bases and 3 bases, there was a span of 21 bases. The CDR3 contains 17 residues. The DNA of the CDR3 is TGCGCCAGCAGCGCGTTTGAGGCGACGTACCTCTACAATGAGCAGTTCTTC. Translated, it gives CASSAFEATYLYNEQFF.

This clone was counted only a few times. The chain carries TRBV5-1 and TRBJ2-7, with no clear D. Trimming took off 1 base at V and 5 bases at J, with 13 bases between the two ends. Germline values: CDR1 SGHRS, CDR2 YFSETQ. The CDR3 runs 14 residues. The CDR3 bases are TGCGCCAGCAGCTTGCAAGGGTTTGCAGACGAGCAGTACTTC. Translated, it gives CASSLQGFADEQYF.

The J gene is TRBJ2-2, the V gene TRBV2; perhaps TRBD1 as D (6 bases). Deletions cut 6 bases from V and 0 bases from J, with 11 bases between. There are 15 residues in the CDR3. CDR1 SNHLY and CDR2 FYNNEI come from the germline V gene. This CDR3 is CASSGQIPNTGELFF. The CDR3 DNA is TGTGCCAGCAGCGGACAGATTCCGAACACCGGGGAGCTGTTTTTT.

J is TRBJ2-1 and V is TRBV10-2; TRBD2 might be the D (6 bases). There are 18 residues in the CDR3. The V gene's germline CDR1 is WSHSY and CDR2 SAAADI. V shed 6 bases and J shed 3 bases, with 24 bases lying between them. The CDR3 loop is CASSPPPESGLLYNEQFF. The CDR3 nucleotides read TGCGCCAGCAGCCCACCCCCAGAATCGGGACTTCTCTACAATGAGCAGTTCTTC.

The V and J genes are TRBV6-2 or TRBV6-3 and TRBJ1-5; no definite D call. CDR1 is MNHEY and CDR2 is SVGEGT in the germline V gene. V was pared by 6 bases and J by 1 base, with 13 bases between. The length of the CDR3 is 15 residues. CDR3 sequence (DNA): TGTGCCAGCAGCCTCTCATCACGGAGCAATCAGCCCCAGCATTTT. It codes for CASSLSSRSNQPQHF.